The clone carrying this T cell receptor beta chain appeared many times. Its target is not known. The CDR3 runs to 17 residues. V dropped 2 bases and J dropped 4 bases, with 20 bases sitting between them. The germline gives CDR1 SGHAT, CDR2 FQNNGV. The sample originates from a study of CD8 T cells in ankylosing spondylitis. Overall study findings and caveats: A TCR beta motif of about eight highly homologous variants appeared characteristic of ankylosing spondylitis blood.

Quantitative 5'-RACE with molecular barcodes generated TCR beta libraries. TCRdb reanalysed the 5' RACE reads using MiXCR and keeps one entry per CDR3 protein. The sample lists 800,000 to 900,000 distinct CDR3 sequences, 12% occurring once. The chain carries TRBV11-2 and TRBJ1-1, with unresolved D. The sequence was obtained from a male donor with ankylosing spondylitis. Source material: blood, either unsorted or a sorted T cell fraction (not recorded which). CDR3 sequence (DNA): TGTGCCAGCAGCTTAAATCCCGTGGGAACTTCGGGCACTGAAGCTTTCTTT. Its translation: CASSLNPVGTSGTEAFF.